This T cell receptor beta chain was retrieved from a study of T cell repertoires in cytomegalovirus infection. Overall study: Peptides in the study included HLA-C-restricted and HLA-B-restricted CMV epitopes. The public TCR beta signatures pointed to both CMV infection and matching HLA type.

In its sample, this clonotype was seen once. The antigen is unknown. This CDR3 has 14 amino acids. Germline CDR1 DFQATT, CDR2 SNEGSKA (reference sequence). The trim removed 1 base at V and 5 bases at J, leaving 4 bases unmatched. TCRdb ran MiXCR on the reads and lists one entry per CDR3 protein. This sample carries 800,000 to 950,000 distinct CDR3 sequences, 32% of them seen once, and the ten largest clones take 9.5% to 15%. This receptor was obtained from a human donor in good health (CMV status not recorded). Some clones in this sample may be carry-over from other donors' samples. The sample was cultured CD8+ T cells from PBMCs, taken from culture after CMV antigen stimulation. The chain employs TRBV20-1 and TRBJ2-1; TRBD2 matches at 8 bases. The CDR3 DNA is TGCAGTGCTAGAGGTCGGGGGGGCAACAATGAGCAGTTCTTC. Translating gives CSARGRGGNNEQFF.